Included here is one T cell receptor beta chain sequence, with context. Its antigen is still unknown. This CDR3 is 15 amino acids long. Deletions cut 4 bases from V and 1 base from J, with 11 bases between. Germline CDR1 reads SGHTA; CDR2 reads FQGNSA. The source of the sample is a study of OX40 agonist ivuxolimab in advanced cancers. Study-wide context: Ivuxolimab doses were 0.01, 0.1, 0.3, 1.5, 3 or 10 mg/kg every 2 weeks.

Study-level findings and limits: At doses 0.1 to 3.0 mg/kg, CD4+ and CD8+ clones expanded.

Produced via immunoSEQ multiplex PCR; TCRdb's table is partial and in-frame only. Of roughly 110,000 clones listed, roughly nine tenths are singletons. The receptor's source is an adult with an advanced solid tumor such as melanoma, head and neck, liver or kidney cancer. J is TRBJ2-1 and V is TRBV7-2; D is ambiguous. The sequencing used CD4+ or CD8+ T cells sorted from blood, collected in a trial of the OX40 agonist ivuxolimab. The CDR3 coding sequence is TGTGCCAGCAGCTCCAGTGTAGGGTCCTACAATGAGCAGTTCTTC. Its protein is CASSSSVGSYNEQFF.